The source of this T cell receptor beta chain is a study of beta chain features in type 1 diabetes. The CDR3 consists of 13 residues. Trimming shortened V by 3 bases and J by 8 bases, and 11 bases separated the two germline ends. Germline lookup yields CDR1 SEHNR and CDR2 FQNEAQ (reference sequence). This clone was observed a few times. Isolated RNA was reverse transcribed in full, so expressed TCRB transcripts were sequenced. The repertoire was sequenced with immunoSEQ multiplex PCR; TCRdb's copy has only in-frame clones and lacks some. The table shows around 290,000 clones, with 8% occurring only once.

J is TRBJ2-1 and V is TRBV7-9; either TRBD1 or TRBD2 may supply D (5 bases each). The sequencing input was central memory CD4+ T cells from blood. This TCR was recovered from a woman under 30 in good health. CDR3 sequence reads: CASSFSRDHEQFF. The CDR3 region has the DNA TGTGCCAGCAGCTTTTCTAGGGACCATGAGCAGTTCTTC.